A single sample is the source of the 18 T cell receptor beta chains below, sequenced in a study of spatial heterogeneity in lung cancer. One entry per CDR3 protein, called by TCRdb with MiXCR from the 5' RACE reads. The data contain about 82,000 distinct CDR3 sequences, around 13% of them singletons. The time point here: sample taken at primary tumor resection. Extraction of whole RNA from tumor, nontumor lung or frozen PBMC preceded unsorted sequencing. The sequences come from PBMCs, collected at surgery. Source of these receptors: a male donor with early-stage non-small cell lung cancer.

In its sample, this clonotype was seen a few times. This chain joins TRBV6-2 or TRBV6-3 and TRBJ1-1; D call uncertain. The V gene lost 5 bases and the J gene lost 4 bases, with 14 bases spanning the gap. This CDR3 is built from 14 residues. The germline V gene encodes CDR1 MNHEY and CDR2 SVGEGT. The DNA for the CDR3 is TGTGCCAGCAGTATCTACCGGGCGGGCACTGAAGCTTTCTTT. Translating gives CASSIYRAGTEAFF.

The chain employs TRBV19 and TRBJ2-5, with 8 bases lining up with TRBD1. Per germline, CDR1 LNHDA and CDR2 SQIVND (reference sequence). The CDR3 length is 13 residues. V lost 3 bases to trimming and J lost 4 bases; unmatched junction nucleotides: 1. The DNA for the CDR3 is TGTGCCAGTAGTATCAGGGGGCTAGAGACCCAGTACTTC. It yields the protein CASSIRGLETQYF.

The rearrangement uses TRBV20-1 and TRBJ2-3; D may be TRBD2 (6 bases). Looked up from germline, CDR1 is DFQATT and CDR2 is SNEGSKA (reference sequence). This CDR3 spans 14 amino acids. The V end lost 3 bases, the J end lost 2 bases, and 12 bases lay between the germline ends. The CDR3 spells CSASSEGYTDTQYF. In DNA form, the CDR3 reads TGCAGTGCTAGTTCGGAGGGTTACACAGATACGCAGTATTTT.

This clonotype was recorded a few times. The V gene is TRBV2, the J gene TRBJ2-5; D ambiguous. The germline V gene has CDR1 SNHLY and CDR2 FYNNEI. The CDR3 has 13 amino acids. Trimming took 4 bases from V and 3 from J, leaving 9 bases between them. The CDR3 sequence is CASSVLREETQYF. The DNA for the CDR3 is TGTGCCAGCAGTGTTCTGAGAGAAGAGACCCAGTACTTC.

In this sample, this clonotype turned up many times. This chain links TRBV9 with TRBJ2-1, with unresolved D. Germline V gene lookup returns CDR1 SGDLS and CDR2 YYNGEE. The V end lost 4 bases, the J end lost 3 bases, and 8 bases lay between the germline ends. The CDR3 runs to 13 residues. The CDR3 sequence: CASSPSFYNEQFF. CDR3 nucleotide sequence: TGTGCCAGCAGCCCCAGCTTCTACAATGAGCAGTTCTTC. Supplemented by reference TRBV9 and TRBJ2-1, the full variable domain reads DSGVTQTPKHLITATGQRVTLRCSPRSGDLSVYWYQQSLDQGLQFLIQYYNGEERAKGNILERFSAQQFPDLHSELNLSSLELGDSALYFCASSPSFYNEQFFGPGTRLTVL.

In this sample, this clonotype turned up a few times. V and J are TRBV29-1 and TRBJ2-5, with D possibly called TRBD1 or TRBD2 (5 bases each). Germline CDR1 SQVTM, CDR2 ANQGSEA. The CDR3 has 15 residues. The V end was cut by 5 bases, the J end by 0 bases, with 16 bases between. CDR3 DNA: TGCAGCGTTAAAGGTGCTTGGGGGAACCAAGAGACCCAGTACTTC. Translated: CSVKGAWGNQETQYF. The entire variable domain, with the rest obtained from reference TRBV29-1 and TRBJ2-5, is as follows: SAVISQKPSRDICQRGTSLTIQCQVDSQVTMMFWYRQQPGQSLTLIATANQGSEATYESGFVIDKFPISRPNLTFSTLTVSNMSPEDSSIYLCSVKGAWGNQETQYFGPGTRLLVL.

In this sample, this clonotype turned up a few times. The CDR3 DNA reads TGTGCCAGCAGTGAAGGAGGGGAGGCAGCCAAAAACATTCAGTACTTC. It translates to CASSEGGEAAKNIQYF. V is TRBV2 and J is TRBJ2-4, with TRBD2 as a possible D gene (6 bases). The germline V gene has CDR1 SNHLY and CDR2 FYNNEI. The ends were cut back, 1 base at V and 0 bases at J, with 10 bases in the middle. The CDR3 contains 16 residues.

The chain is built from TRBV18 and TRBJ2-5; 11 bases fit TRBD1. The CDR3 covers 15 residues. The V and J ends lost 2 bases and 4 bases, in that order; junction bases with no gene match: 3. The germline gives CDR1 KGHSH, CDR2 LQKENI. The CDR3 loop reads CASSPSGQGGETQYF. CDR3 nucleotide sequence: TGTGCCAGCTCACCATCGGGACAGGGGGGAGAGACCCAGTACTTC.

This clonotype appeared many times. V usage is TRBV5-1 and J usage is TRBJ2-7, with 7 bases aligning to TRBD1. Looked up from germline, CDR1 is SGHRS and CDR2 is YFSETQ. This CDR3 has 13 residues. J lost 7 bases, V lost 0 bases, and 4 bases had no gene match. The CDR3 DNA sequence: TGCGCCAGCAGCTTGGAGACAGGGTTTGAGCAGTACTTC. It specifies CASSLETGFEQYF. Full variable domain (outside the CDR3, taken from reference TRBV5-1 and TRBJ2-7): KAGVTQTPRYLIKTRGQQVTLSCSPISGHRSVSWYQQTPGQGLQFLFEYFSETQRNKGNFPGRFSGRQFSNSRSEMNVSTLELGDSALYLCASSLETGFEQYFGPGTRLTVT.

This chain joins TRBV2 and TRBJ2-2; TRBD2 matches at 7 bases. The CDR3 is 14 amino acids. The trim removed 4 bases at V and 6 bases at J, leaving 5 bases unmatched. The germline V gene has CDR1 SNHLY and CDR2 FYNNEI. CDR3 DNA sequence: TGTGCCAGCAGTGGACTAGCCGTTGCCGGGGAGCTGTTTTTT. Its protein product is CASSGLAVAGELFF.

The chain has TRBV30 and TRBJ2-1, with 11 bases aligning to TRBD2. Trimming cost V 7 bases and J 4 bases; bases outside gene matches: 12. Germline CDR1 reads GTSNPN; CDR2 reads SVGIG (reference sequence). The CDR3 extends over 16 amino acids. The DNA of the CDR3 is TGTGCCTCCTCAAAAGCTAGCGGGAGGATTTACAATGAGCAGTTCTTC. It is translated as CASSKASGRIYNEQFF. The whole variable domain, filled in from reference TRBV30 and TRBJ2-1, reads SQTIHQWPATLVQPVGSPLSLECTVEGTSNPNLYWYRQAAGRGLQLLFYSVGIGQISSEVPQNLSASRPQDRQFILSSKKLLLSDSGFYLCASSKASGRIYNEQFFGPGTRLTVL.

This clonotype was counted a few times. The CDR3, as DNA: TGTGCCAGCAGTTCCCGGACAGGGGGCTTCTATGGCTACACCTTC. Translating gives CASSSRTGGFYGYTF. The V gene is TRBV25-1, the J gene TRBJ1-2; 11 bases align to TRBD1. The V and J ends lost 5 bases and 4 bases, in that order; junction bases with no gene match: 6. CDR1 is MGHDK, CDR2 SYGVNS, per germline. The CDR3 is 15 amino acids.

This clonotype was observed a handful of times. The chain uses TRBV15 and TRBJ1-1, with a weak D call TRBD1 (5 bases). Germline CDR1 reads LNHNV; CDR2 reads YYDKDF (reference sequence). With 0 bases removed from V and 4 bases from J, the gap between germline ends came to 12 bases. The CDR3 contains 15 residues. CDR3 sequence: CATSRDPGTGTEAFF. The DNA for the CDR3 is TGTGCCACCAGCAGAGATCCAGGGACTGGCACTGAAGCTTTCTTT.

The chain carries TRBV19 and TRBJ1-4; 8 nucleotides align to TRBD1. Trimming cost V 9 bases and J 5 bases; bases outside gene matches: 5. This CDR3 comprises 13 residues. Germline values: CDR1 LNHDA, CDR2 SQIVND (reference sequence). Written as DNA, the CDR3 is TGTGCCAGCACGGACAGGGCGAATGAAAAACTGTTTTTT. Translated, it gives CASTDRANEKLFF.

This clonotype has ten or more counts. CDR3 DNA sequence: TGCAGTGCTCCGGGACGGACCTACAATGAGCAGTTCTTC. Protein product: CSAPGRTYNEQFF. The rearrangement uses TRBV20-1 and TRBJ2-1; the D call may be TRBD1 or TRBD2 (5 bases each). The CDR3 is made up of 13 amino acids. V dropped 5 bases and J dropped 2 bases, with 10 bases sitting between them. Germline values: CDR1 DFQATT, CDR2 SNEGSKA (reference sequence).

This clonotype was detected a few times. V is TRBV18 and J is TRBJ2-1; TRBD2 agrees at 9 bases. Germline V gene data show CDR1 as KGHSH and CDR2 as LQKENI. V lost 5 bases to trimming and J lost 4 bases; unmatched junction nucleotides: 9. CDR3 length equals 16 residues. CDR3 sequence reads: CASSTSWAGGYNEQFF. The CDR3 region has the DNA TGTGCCAGCTCAACCTCCTGGGCGGGAGGGTACAATGAGCAGTTCTTC.

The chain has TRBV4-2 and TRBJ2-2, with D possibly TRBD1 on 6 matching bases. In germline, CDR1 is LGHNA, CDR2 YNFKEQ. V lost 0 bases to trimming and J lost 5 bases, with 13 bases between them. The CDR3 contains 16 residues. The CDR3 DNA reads TGTGCCAGCAGCCAAGATCCTTTGAGGGGGACCGGGGAGCTGTTTTTT. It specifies CASSQDPLRGTGELFF.

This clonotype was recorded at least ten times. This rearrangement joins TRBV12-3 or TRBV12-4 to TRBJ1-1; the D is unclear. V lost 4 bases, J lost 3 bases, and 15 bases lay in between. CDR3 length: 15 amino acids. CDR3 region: CASSSDGFGDTEAFF. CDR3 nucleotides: TGTGCCAGCAGTTCTGACGGGTTCGGGGACACTGAAGCTTTCTTT.